This TCR beta chain was sequenced during a study of cytomegalovirus exposure and HLA in healthy donors. The donors were part of the validation cohort of some 120 subjects. That cohort was separate from the first cohort, which comprised roughly 670 subjects. The ends lost 0 bases at V and 2 bases at J; junction bases unmatched: 4. Germline CDR1 reads SGHRS; CDR2 reads YFSETQ. The CDR3 consists of 15 residues. The assay was immunoSEQ multiplex PCR, and TCRdb's table has in-frame clones only and misses some. The sample has almost 200,000 clones, about 81% seen once. The receptor comes from a woman aged 25-40 years in good health and CMV-seronegative. This rearrangement joins TRBV5-1 to TRBJ2-5; 7 bases are a match to TRBD2. Sequenced input: PBMCs. As DNA, the CDR3 is TGCGCCAGCAGCTTGGAAGCGGGATTACAAGAGACCCAGTACTTC. It is translated as CASSLEAGLQETQYF.